The 23 T cell receptor beta chains given below trace back to one sample, sequenced in a study of early T cells in non-severe SARS-CoV-2 infection. TCRdb reprocessed the 5' RACE reads with MiXCR, giving one entry per CDR3 protein. The sample has approximately 65,000 distinct CDR3 sequences; 10% to 15% are singletons. The sample was whole blood. These receptors were collected from an adult who was a healthcare worker with PCR-confirmed SARS-CoV-2 infection or an uninfected control (not recorded which).

This clonotype was detected a few times. The chain uses TRBV12-3 or TRBV12-4 and TRBJ1-2, with TRBD1 matching 7 bases. With 6 bases clipped from V and 6 bases from J, the junction kept 7 bases outside the gene matches. The CDR3 covers 13 residues. The CDR3 DNA is TGTGCCAGCAGCCCGACAGGGTCGGATGGCTACACCTTC. This gives the protein CASSPTGSDGYTF.

This clonotype was detected only a few times. The chain carries TRBV11-3 and TRBJ1-1, with D uncertain. Germline lookup yields CDR1 SGHNT and CDR2 YENEEA. Trimming cost V 2 bases and J 2 bases, with 6 bases left between them. The length of the CDR3 is 13 residues. The CDR3 protein is CASSLYENTEAFF. For the CDR3, the DNA is TGTGCCAGCAGCTTATACGAAAACACTGAAGCTTTCTTT.

This clonotype was seen a handful of times. V is TRBV11-2 and J is TRBJ1-2; D is perhaps TRBD1 (6 bases). CDR1 is SGHAT, CDR2 FQNNGV, per germline. The CDR3 length is 15 residues. Trimming cost V 4 bases and J 8 bases, with 20 bases left between them. DNA for the CDR3: TGTGCCAGCAGCTCCAGGACAGACATTAAGGACGGCTACACCTTC. This translates into CASSSRTDIKDGYTF.

This clonotype was detected many times. The V gene is TRBV20-1, the J gene TRBJ1-1; D is uncertain. The ends were cut back, 3 bases at V and 6 bases at J, with 11 bases in the middle. This CDR3 comprises 12 residues. Germline loops: CDR1 DFQATT, CDR2 SNEGSKA (reference sequence). DNA of the CDR3: TGCAGTGCTAGTGTAAGGGAAGCTGAAGCTTTCTTT. It is translated as CSASVREAEAFF.

The chain uses TRBV6-2 or TRBV6-3 and TRBJ2-7; D might be TRBD1 (6 bases). Trimming took off 10 bases at V and 3 bases at J, with 16 bases between the two ends. The CDR3 runs 13 residues. Germline V CDR1 and CDR2: MNHEY, SVGEGT. The CDR3 region is CATNTGRVYEQYF. The CDR3 DNA is TGTGCCACCAACACAGGGCGGGTCTACGAGCAGTACTTC.

In this sample, this clonotype turned up a few times. The chain couples TRBV20-1 to TRBJ2-7; no firm D call. This CDR3 has 13 residues. Germline CDR1 DFQATT, CDR2 SNEGSKA (reference sequence). V lost 2 bases and J 3 bases, leaving 11 bases between the germline ends. CDR3 sequence reads: CSARRKKGYEQYF. CDR3 DNA sequence: TGCAGTGCTAGAAGGAAAAAGGGCTACGAGCAGTACTTC.

This chain joins TRBV20-1 and TRBJ1-5; 7 nucleotides line up with TRBD1. J was trimmed by 1 base and V by 1 base; bases with no gene match: 7. The CDR3 is 16 amino acids. Germline-derived CDR1 and CDR2 are DFQATT and SNEGSKA (reference sequence). The CDR3 DNA sequence: TGCAGTGCTAGAGTTCTTCAGGGGGTAAGCAATCAGCCCCAGCATTTT. Translated, it gives CSARVLQGVSNQPQHF.

This clonotype was recorded a few times. The J gene is TRBJ2-3, the V gene TRBV9; D perhaps matches TRBD1 (5 bases). With 4 bases removed from V and 4 bases from J, the gap between germline ends came to 10 bases. This CDR3 is built from 13 residues. The V gene's germline CDR1 is SGDLS and CDR2 YYNGEE. The CDR3 here is CASSYPGPDTQYF. The CDR3 nucleotides are TGTGCCAGCAGCTATCCAGGGCCAGATACGCAGTATTTT.

The table lists this clonotype with a count of one. The J gene is TRBJ1-1, the V gene TRBV6-2 or TRBV6-3, with TRBD1 matching over 8 bases. The germline V gene has CDR1 MNHEY and CDR2 SVGEGT. Trimming cost V 7 bases and J 0 bases; bases outside gene matches: 13. CDR3 size: 17 residues. This CDR3 is CASTPAVGRGLNTEAFF. Here the CDR3 DNA reads TGTGCCAGCACCCCCGCCGTGGGCAGGGGGCTGAACACTGAAGCTTTCTTT.

This clonotype appeared a few times. The V and J genes are TRBV4-1 and TRBJ2-7; D gene uncertain. CDR1 is MGHRA, CDR2 YSYEKL, per germline. CDR3 size: 16 residues. V lost 0 bases and J 0 bases, leaving 12 bases between the germline ends. In DNA form, the CDR3 reads TGCGCCAGCAGCCAAGATTGGGTGCCGGACTCCTACGAGCAGTACTTC. Translating gives CASSQDWVPDSYEQYF.

The chain joins TRBV3-1 to TRBJ1-4; D gene uncertain. Trimming cost V 2 bases and J 0 bases, with 7 bases left between them. Germline V gene data show CDR1 as LGHDT and CDR2 as YNNKEL (reference sequence). The CDR3 runs to 15 residues. CDR3 in amino acids: CASSQKRTTNEKLFF. The CDR3 DNA reads TGTGCCAGCAGCCAAAAGAGGACAACTAATGAAAAACTGTTTTTT.

This clonotype was picked up a small number of times. The chain is built from TRBV7-2 and TRBJ2-1, with 7 bases aligning to TRBD2. Looked up from germline, CDR1 is SGHTA and CDR2 is FQGNSA. The CDR3 is 16 residues long. The trim removed 1 base at V and 3 bases at J, leaving 6 bases unmatched. CDR3 amino acids: CASSLGGRGYYNEQFF. In DNA form, the CDR3 reads TGTGCCAGCAGCTTAGGAGGGCGGGGGTACTACAATGAGCAGTTCTTC.

This clonotype was detected many times. This sequence joins TRBV30 and TRBJ1-5; D gene uncertain. The germline V and J ends were trimmed by 3 bases and 2 bases, with 17 bases remaining between them. CDR1 is GTSNPN and CDR2 is SVGIG in the germline V gene (reference sequence). The CDR3 is made up of 16 amino acids. Here the CDR3 DNA reads TGTGCCTGGAGCGGCCACCTCCGGGGAGGCAATCAGCCCCAGCATTTT. Protein: CAWSGHLRGGNQPQHF.

The rearrangement uses TRBV11-2 and TRBJ2-1; TRBD1 is a possible D gene (6 bases). Germline V lookup: CDR1 SGHAT, CDR2 FQNNGV. This CDR3 is 18 amino acids long. Trimming stripped 3 bases from V and 4 bases from J, with 22 bases between. The CDR3 here is CASSFGTTTGGLYNEQFF. In DNA form, the CDR3 reads TGTGCCAGCAGCTTCGGCACAACGACAGGAGGCCTTTACAATGAGCAGTTCTTC.

This clonotype was seen many times. The chain has TRBV7-9 and TRBJ2-7, with 12 bases aligning to TRBD1. V dropped 5 bases and J dropped 1; count of bases not matched to a gene: 9. The V gene's germline CDR1 is SEHNR and CDR2 FQNEAQ (reference sequence). The CDR3 spans 17 residues. The CDR3 DNA reads TGTGCCAGCAGCACCCGGGACAGGGGGCTGGGGTCCTACGAGCAGTACTTC. This gives the protein CASSTRDRGLGSYEQYF.

The rearrangement uses TRBV12-3 or TRBV12-4 and TRBJ2-7; D not resolved. CDR3 length: 11 residues. V was shortened by 4 bases and J by 9 bases, with 10 bases between the two germline ends. As DNA, the CDR3 is TGTGCCAGCAGTTCGGGCCTGTCGCAGTACTTC. Its protein product is CASSSGLSQYF.

The chain combines TRBV19 with TRBJ1-1; D might be TRBD1 (6 bases). The V end was cut by 10 bases, the J end by 0 bases, with 9 bases between. CDR1 is LNHDA, CDR2 SQIVND, per germline (reference sequence). The CDR3 is made up of 12 amino acids. CDR3: CATQGMNTEAFF. In DNA, the CDR3 is TGTGCCACTCAGGGGATGAACACTGAAGCTTTCTTT. The variable domain in full, with the rest retrieved from reference TRBV19 and TRBJ1-1, is DGGITQSPKYLFRKEGQNVTLSCEQNLNHDAMYWYRQDPGQGLRLIYYSQIVNDFQKGDIAEGYSVSREKKESFPLTVTSAQKNPTAFYLCATQGMNTEAFFGQGTRLTVV.

The chain joins TRBV20-1 to TRBJ2-7; D tentatively reads TRBD1 or TRBD2 (6 bases each). CDR3 size: 13 residues. The V and J ends lost 3 bases and 0 bases respectively, with 9 bases between them. CDR1 is DFQATT, CDR2 SNEGSKA, per germline (reference sequence). In DNA form, the CDR3 reads TGCAGTGCTAGCGGGGGCGGCTCCTACGAGCAGTACTTC. Its protein is CSASGGGSYEQYF.

V is TRBV2 and J is TRBJ1-2; no clear D. CDR3 length: 11 amino acids. Germline V lookup: CDR1 SNHLY, CDR2 FYNNEI. Trimming pared 8 bases from V and 5 bases from J, leaving 9 bases between. The CDR3 DNA reads as TGTGCCAGCTCACGCGGGTATGGCTACACCTTC. It is translated as CASSRGYGYTF.

This clonotype was observed a handful of times. The chain joins TRBV4-1 to TRBJ2-1; TRBD2 might be the D (7 bases). The V gene's germline CDR1 is MGHRA and CDR2 YSYEKL. The V and J ends lost 0 bases and 5 bases respectively, with 20 bases between them. The CDR3 has 18 amino acids. CDR3 DNA sequence: TGCGCCAGCAGCCAAGATGGTGGCCGGGCGGGGGCCAACAATGAGCAGTTCTTC. Translation: CASSQDGGRAGANNEQFF.

This chain's CDR3 is CSVGKARDSPLHF. The CDR3 DNA follows: TGCAGCGTGGGGAAGGCGAGGGATTCACCCCTCCACTTT. The chain couples TRBV29-1 to TRBJ1-6; unclear D gene. V lost 6 bases and J lost 8, with 14 bases in between. CDR3 length: 13 residues. CDR1 is SQVTM, CDR2 ANQGSEA, per germline.

By sample share, this clonotype is medium-sized. The chain has TRBV6-2 or TRBV6-3 and TRBJ1-1; no reliable D call. CDR1 MNHEY and CDR2 SVGEGT come from the germline V gene. The V and J ends lost 6 bases and 1 base respectively, with 6 bases between them. The CDR3 totals 12 residues. The CDR3 protein is CASSVGNTEAFF. The CDR3 nucleotides read TGTGCCAGCAGCGTCGGGAACACTGAAGCTTTCTTT.

In its sample, this clonotype was seen many times. V and J are TRBV19 and TRBJ2-2; D remains ambiguous. The CDR3 sequence is 15 residues long. Trimming stripped 5 bases from V and 0 bases from J, with 10 bases between. Per the germline V gene, CDR1 is LNHDA and CDR2 is SQIVND (reference sequence). CDR3 in amino acids: CASSPGFANTGELFF. CDR3 nucleotide sequence: TGTGCCAGTAGTCCAGGATTCGCGAACACCGGGGAGCTGTTTTTT. Supplemented by reference TRBV19 and TRBJ2-2, the full variable domain reads DGGITQSPKYLFRKEGQNVTLSCEQNLNHDAMYWYRQDPGQGLRLIYYSQIVNDFQKGDIAEGYSVSREKKESFPLTVTSAQKNPTAFYLCASSPGFANTGELFFGEGSRLTVL.